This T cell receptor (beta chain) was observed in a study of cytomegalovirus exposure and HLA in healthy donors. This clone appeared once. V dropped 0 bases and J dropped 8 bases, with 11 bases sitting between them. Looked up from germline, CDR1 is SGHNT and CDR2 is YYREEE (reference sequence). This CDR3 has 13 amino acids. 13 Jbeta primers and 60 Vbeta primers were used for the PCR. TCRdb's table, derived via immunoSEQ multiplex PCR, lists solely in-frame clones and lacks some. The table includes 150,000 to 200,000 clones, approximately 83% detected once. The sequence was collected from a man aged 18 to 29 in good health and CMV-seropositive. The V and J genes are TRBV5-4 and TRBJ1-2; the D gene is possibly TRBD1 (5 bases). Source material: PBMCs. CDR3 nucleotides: TGTGCCAGCAGCTTGGGGGGGAGGTCCGGCTACACCTTC. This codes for CASSLGGRSGYTF. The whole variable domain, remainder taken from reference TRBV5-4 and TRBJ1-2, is ETGVTQSPTHLIKTRGQQVTLRCSSQSGHNTVSWYQQALGQGPQFIFQYYREEENGRGNFPPRFSGLQFPNYSSELNVNALELDDSALYLCASSLGGRSGYTFGSGTRLTVV.